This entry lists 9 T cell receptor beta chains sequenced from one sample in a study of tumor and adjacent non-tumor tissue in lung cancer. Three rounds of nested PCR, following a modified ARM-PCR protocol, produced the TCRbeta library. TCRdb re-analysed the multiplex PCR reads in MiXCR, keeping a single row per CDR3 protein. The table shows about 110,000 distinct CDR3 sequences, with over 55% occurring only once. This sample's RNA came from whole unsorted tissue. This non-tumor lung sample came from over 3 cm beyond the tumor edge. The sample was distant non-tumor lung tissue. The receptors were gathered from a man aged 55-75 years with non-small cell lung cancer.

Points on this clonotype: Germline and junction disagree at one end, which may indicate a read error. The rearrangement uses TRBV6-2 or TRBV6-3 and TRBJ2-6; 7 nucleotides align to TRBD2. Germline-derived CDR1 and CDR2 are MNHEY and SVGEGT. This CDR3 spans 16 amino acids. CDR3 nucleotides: TGTGCCAGCAGTTACGGGCGGGAGACTGGGGCCAACATCCTGACTTTC. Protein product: CASSYGRETGANILTF.

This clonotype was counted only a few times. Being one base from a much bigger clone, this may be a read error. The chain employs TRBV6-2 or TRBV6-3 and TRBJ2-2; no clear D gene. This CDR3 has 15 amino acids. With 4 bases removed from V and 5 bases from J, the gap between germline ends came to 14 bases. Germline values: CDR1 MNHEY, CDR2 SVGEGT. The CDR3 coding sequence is TGTGCCAGCAGTTTACTCGACTGGTGGACCGGGGAGCTGTTTTTT. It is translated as CASSLLDWWTGELFF.

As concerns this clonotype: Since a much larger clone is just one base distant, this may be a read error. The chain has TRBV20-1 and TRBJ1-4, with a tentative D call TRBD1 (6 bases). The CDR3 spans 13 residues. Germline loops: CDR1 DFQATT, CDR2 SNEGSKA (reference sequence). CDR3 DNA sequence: TGCAGTGCTTGGACAGCAACTAATGAAAAACTGCTTTTT. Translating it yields CSAWTATNEKLLF.

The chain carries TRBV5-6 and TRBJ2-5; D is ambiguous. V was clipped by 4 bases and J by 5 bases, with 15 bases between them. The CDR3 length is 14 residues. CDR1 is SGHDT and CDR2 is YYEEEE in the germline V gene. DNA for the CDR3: TGTGCCAGCAGCCCCCGACGGAAACATGAGACCCAGTACTTC. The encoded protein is CASSPRRKHETQYF.

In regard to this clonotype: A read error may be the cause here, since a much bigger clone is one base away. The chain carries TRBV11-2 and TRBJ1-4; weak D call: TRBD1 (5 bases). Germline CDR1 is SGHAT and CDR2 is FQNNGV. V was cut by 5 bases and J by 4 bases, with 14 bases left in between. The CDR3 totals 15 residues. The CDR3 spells CASSIGGADNEKLFF. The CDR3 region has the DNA TGTGCCAGCAGCATAGGAGGGGCGGATAATGAAAAACTGTTTTTT.

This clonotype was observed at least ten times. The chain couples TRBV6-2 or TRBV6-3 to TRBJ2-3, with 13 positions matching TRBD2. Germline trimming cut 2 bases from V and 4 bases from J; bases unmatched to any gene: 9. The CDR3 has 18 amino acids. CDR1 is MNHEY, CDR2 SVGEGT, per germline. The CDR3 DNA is TGTGCCAGCAGTTACCAACTAGCGGGAGGGCATCGACCAGATACGCAGTATTTT. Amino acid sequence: CASSYQLAGGHRPDTQYF.

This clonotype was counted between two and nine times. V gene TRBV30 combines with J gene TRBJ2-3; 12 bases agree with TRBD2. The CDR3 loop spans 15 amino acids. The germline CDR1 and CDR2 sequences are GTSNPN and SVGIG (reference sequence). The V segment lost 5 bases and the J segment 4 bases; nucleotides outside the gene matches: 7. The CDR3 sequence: CAWQLLAGGSDTQYF. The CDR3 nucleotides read TGTGCCTGGCAGTTACTAGCGGGAGGCTCAGATACGCAGTATTTT.

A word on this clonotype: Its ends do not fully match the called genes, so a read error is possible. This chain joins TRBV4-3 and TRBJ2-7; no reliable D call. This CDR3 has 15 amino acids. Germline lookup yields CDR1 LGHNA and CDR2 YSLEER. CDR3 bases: TGCGCCAGCAGCCAAGCGCAAGGACCAGTCTACGAGGAGTACTTC. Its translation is CASSQAQGPVYEEYF.

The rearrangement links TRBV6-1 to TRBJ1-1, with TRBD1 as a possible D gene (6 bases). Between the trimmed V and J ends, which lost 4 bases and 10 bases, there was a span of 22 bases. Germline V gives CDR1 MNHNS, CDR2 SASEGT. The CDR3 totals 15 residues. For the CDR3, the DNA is TGTGCCAGCAGTGCAGGCCGGGACATGGGACGACGAGCTTTCTTT. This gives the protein CASSAGRDMGRRAFF.